The TCR beta chain under discussion was sequenced for a study of OX40 agonist ivuxolimab in advanced cancers. At the level of the study: Patients achieving partial responses numbered three: one hepatocellular carcinoma case and two cutaneous melanoma cases.

Germline-derived CDR1 and CDR2 are SGHDN and FVKESK. The CDR3 loop spans 15 amino acids. V lost 4 bases to trimming and J lost 6 bases; unmatched junction nucleotides: 6. The protocol was immunoSEQ multiplex PCR, while the TCRdb copy is restricted to in-frame clones and leaves out a portion. The data show approximately 74,000 clones, with roughly four fifths seen just once and more than 4.5% held by the top ten. Autoimmune disease history or systemic immunosuppression barred patients. J is TRBJ1-2 and V is TRBV14; TRBD1 matches at 12 bases. The sample here was CD4+ or CD8+ T cells sorted from blood, taken in a trial of the OX40 agonist ivuxolimab. The source is an adult with an advanced solid tumor such as melanoma, head and neck, liver or kidney cancer. CDR3 sequence: CASSLLGQGANGYTF. CDR3 nucleotide sequence: TGTGCCAGCAGCCTCTTGGGACAGGGGGCGAATGGCTACACCTTC.